This T cell receptor (beta chain) comes out of a study of Graves' ophthalmopathy and Graves' hyperthyroidism. For the study at large: Hyperthyroidism counted as stable given no ophthalmopathy within 18 months of follow-up.

This CDR3 contains 14 residues. Germline CDR1 reads KGHSH; CDR2 reads LQKENI. V was clipped by 3 bases and J by 4 bases, with 12 bases between them. Hyperthyroidism cases were recent diagnoses of under 2 months' duration in people aged 18 to 65. TCR beta CDR3 amplification used RNA transcripts. The first round was an RT-PCR with HTBI primers, and the second round was a multiplex PCR. Each CDR3 protein is one row after TCRdb ran MiXCR on the multiplex PCR reads. The sample contains over a million distinct CDR3 sequences, 36% of which appear only once. The study's findings and limits: The model reached approximately 70% sensitivity and under 75% specificity for predicting ophthalmopathy progression.

This clonotype showed up many times. Its specificity is not known. The receptor was isolated from an adult man with Graves' hyperthyroidism. Sequences were obtained from peripheral blood or thyroid tissue (not recorded which). The V call is TRBV18, the J call TRBJ2-5; no definite D call. CDR3 residues: CASSPAEAVETQYF. As DNA, the CDR3 is TGTGCCAGCTCACCCGCCGAGGCAGTAGAGACCCAGTACTTC. Looking up the rest from reference TRBV18 and TRBJ2-5 gives the full variable domain: NAGVMQNPRHLVRRRGQEARLRCSPMKGHSHVYWYRQLPEEGLKFMVYLQKENIIDESGMPKERFSAEFPKEGPSILRIQQVVRGDSAAYFCASSPAEAVETQYFGPGTRLLVL.